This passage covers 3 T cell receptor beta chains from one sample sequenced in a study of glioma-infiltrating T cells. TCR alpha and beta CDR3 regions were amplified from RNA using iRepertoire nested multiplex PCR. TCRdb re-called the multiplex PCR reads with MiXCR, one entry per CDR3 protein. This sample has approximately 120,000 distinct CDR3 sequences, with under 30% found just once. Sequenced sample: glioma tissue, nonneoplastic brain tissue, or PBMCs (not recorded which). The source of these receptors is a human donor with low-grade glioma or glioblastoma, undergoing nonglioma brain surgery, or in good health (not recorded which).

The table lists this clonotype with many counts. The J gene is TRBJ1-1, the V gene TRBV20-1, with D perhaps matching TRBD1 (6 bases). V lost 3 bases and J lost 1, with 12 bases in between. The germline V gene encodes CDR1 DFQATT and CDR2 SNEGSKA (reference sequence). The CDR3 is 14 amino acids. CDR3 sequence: CSASQGRRNTEAFF. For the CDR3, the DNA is TGCAGTGCTAGTCAGGGGAGGAGGAACACTGAAGCTTTCTTT.

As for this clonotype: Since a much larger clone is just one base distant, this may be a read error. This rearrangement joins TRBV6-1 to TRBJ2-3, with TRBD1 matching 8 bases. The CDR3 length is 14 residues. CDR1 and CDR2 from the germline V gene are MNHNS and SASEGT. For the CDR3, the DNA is TGCGCCAGCAATTCGGACAGGGTCACAGATACGCAGTATTTT. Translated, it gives CASNSDRVTDTQYF.

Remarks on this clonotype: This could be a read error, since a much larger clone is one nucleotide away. The CDR3 DNA reads TGTGCCAGCAGCAAACAGGGATACGAGCAGTTCTTC. Protein product: CASSKQGYEQFF. The chain couples TRBV14 to TRBJ2-1, with D perhaps TRBD1 (6 bases). Germline V gene sequence: CDR1 SGHDN, CDR2 FVKESK. There are 12 residues in the CDR3. Trimming removed 5 bases at V and 10 bases at J, with 12 bases between.